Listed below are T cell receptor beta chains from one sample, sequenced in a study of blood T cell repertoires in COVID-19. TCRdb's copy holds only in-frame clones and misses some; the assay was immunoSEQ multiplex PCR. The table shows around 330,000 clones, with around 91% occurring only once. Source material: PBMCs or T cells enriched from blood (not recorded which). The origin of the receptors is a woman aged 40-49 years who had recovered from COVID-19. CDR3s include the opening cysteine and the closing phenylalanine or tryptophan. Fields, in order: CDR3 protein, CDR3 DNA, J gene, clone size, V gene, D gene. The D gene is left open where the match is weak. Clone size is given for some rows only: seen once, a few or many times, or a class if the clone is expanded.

CDR3aa: CASSFKSGGWNEQFF
CDR3nt: TGTGCCAGCAGCTTTAAGAGCGGGGGCTGGAATGAGCAGTTCTTC
j_gene: TRBJ2-1
abundance: NA
v_gene: TRBV11-1
d_gene: TRBD2

CDR3aa: CASSLEVWRGSYEQYF
CDR3nt: TGTGCCAGCAGCTTAGAAGTGTGGCGGGGCTCCTACGAGCAGTACTTC
j_gene: TRBJ2-7
abundance: few
v_gene: TRBV7-2
d_gene: NA

CDR3aa: CASSDQDSLGSYNEQFF
CDR3nt: TGTGCCAGCAGTGACCAGGACAGCCTCGGCTCCTACAATGAGCAGTTCTTC
j_gene: TRBJ2-1
abundance: NA
v_gene: TRBV25-1
d_gene: NA

CDR3aa: CASSIDTAYNEQFF
CDR3nt: TGTGCCAGTAGTATAGATACAGCCTACAATGAGCAGTTCTTC
j_gene: TRBJ2-1
abundance: NA
v_gene: TRBV19
d_gene: NA

CDR3aa: CASSYARRGPGELFF
CDR3nt: TGTGCCAGCAGCTATGCCCGTAGGGGGCCCGGGGAGCTGTTTTTT
j_gene: TRBJ2-2
abundance: NA
v_gene: TRBV5-6
d_gene: TRBD1

CDR3aa: CSAISGRAAETQYF
CDR3nt: TGCAGCGCGATTAGCGGGAGGGCCGCGGAGACCCAGTACTTC
j_gene: TRBJ2-5
abundance: NA
v_gene: TRBV29-1
d_gene: TRBD2

CDR3aa: CASTQLAGIYNEQFF
CDR3nt: TGTGCCAGCACCCAACTAGCGGGGATCTACAATGAGCAGTTCTTC
j_gene: TRBJ2-1
abundance: NA
v_gene: TRBV27
d_gene: TRBD2

CDR3aa: CASSLLPRASNQPQHF
CDR3nt: TGTGCCAGCAGTCTCCTCCCGCGGGCCTCTAATCAGCCCCAGCATTTT
j_gene: TRBJ1-5
abundance: NA
v_gene: TRBV2
d_gene: NA

CDR3aa: CASSEDRGRDTQYF
CDR3nt: TGTGCCAGCAGTGAGGACAGGGGGCGAGATACGCAGTATTTT
j_gene: TRBJ2-3
abundance: few
v_gene: TRBV2
d_gene: TRBD1

CDR3aa: CASSYSRLAGGNEQFF
CDR3nt: TGTGCCAGCAGTTACTCGAGACTAGCGGGGGGCAATGAGCAGTTCTTC
j_gene: TRBJ2-1
abundance: NA
v_gene: TRBV6-6
d_gene: TRBD2

CDR3aa: CASSEAGGPQPQHF
CDR3nt: TGTGCCAGCAGTGAAGCGGGAGGGCCTCAGCCCCAGCATTTT
j_gene: TRBJ1-5
abundance: NA
v_gene: TRBV2
d_gene: NA

CDR3aa: CASSREDQPQHF
CDR3nt: TGTGCCAGCTCCAGAGAGGATCAGCCCCAGCATTTT
j_gene: TRBJ1-5
abundance: NA
v_gene: TRBV18
d_gene: NA

CDR3aa: CASSLADRGRQPQHF
CDR3nt: TGTGCCAGCAGTTTAGCGGACAGGGGTCGCCAGCCCCAGCATTTT
j_gene: TRBJ1-5
abundance: NA
v_gene: TRBV28
d_gene: TRBD1

CDR3aa: CASSQGTGDNYGYTF
CDR3nt: TGTGCCAGCAGCCAGGGGACAGGAGATAACTATGGCTACACCTTC
j_gene: TRBJ1-2
abundance: NA
v_gene: TRBV7-9
d_gene: TRBD1

CDR3aa: CASSLTGTYEQYF
CDR3nt: TGTGCCAGCAGTTTGACAGGGACCTACGAGCAGTACTTC
j_gene: TRBJ2-7
abundance: NA
v_gene: TRBV27
d_gene: TRBD1

CDR3aa: CASSLNPGETQYF
CDR3nt: TGTGCCAGCAGTTTAAACCCCGGGGAGACCCAGTACTTC
j_gene: TRBJ2-5
abundance: NA
v_gene: TRBV28
d_gene: NA

CDR3aa: CASSSGTSVSYNEQFF
CDR3nt: TGTGCCAGCAGTTCCGGGACTAGCGTCTCCTACAATGAGCAGTTCTTC
j_gene: TRBJ2-1
abundance: NA
v_gene: TRBV5-4
d_gene: TRBD2

CDR3aa: CASSPQRGATFNEQFF
CDR3nt: TGTGCCAGCAGCCCCCAGCGGGGGGCAACCTTCAATGAGCAGTTCTTC
j_gene: TRBJ2-1
abundance: NA
v_gene: TRBV27
d_gene: TRBD2

CDR3aa: CASSKAAVKNTGELFF
CDR3nt: TGTGCCAGCAGCAAAGCGGCGGTCAAAAACACCGGGGAGCTGTTTTTT
j_gene: TRBJ2-2
abundance: NA
v_gene: TRBV21-1
d_gene: NA

CDR3aa: CASSLTPTNEKLFF
CDR3nt: TGCGCCAGCAGCCTGACACCAACTAATGAAAAACTGTTTTTT
j_gene: TRBJ1-4
abundance: NA
v_gene: TRBV4-1
d_gene: NA

CDR3aa: CASSFQNTEAFF
CDR3nt: TGTGCCAGCAGTTTCCAGAACACTGAAGCTTTCTTT
j_gene: TRBJ1-1
abundance: NA
v_gene: TRBV12-3/TRBV12-4
d_gene: NA

CDR3aa: CASSRTSGTSYEQYF
CDR3nt: TGTGCCAGCAGCCGTACTAGCGGGACTTCCTACGAGCAGTACTTC
j_gene: TRBJ2-7
abundance: once
v_gene: TRBV7-2
d_gene: TRBD2

CDR3aa: CASSLSRAILNTGELFF
CDR3nt: TGTGCCAGCAGCCTTAGCAGGGCGATACTGAACACCGGGGAGCTGTTTTTT
j_gene: TRBJ2-2
abundance: NA
v_gene: TRBV28
d_gene: NA

CDR3aa: CATSNRVGGEAFF
CDR3nt: TGTGCCACCAGTAACAGGGTTGGAGGTGAAGCTTTCTTT
j_gene: TRBJ1-1
abundance: NA
v_gene: TRBV24-1
d_gene: NA

CDR3aa: CATRTSGETQYF
CDR3nt: TGTGCCACCCGGACTAGCGGGGAGACCCAGTACTTC
j_gene: TRBJ2-5
abundance: NA
v_gene: TRBV2
d_gene: TRBD2

CDR3aa: CASSPSGGYSEQYF
CDR3nt: TGTGCCAGCTCACCTAGCGGGGGTTACTCCGAGCAGTACTTC
j_gene: TRBJ2-7
abundance: NA
v_gene: TRBV18
d_gene: TRBD2

CDR3aa: CASSLVQPWAATPMNTEAFF
CDR3nt: TGTGCCAGCAGCTTAGTCCAGCCCTGGGCCGCTACTCCAATGAACACTGAAGCTTTCTTT
j_gene: TRBJ1-1
abundance: NA
v_gene: TRBV7-8
d_gene: NA

CDR3aa: CSFWTGDGYTF
CDR3nt: TGCAGTTTCTGGACAGGGGACGGCTACACCTTC
j_gene: TRBJ1-2
abundance: once
v_gene: TRBV20-1
d_gene: TRBD1

CDR3aa: CASSLASGSTPPYEQYF
CDR3nt: TGTGCCAGCAGCTTGGCTAGCGGGAGTACACCTCCCTACGAGCAGTACTTC
j_gene: TRBJ2-7
abundance: NA
v_gene: TRBV11-3
d_gene: TRBD2

CDR3aa: CSASLSGGFGYTF
CDR3nt: TGCAGTGCTAGTCTTTCCGGGGGTTTTGGCTACACCTTC
j_gene: TRBJ1-2
abundance: NA
v_gene: TRBV20-1
d_gene: NA

CDR3aa: CAISESSSGSAKNIQYF
CDR3nt: TGTGCCATCAGTGAGTCTAGTAGCGGGAGTGCCAAAAACATTCAGTACTTC
j_gene: TRBJ2-4
abundance: NA
v_gene: TRBV10-3
d_gene: TRBD2

CDR3aa: CSVTLAGGRETQYF
CDR3nt: TGCAGCGTGACATTAGCGGGAGGCAGGGAGACCCAGTACTTC
j_gene: TRBJ2-5
abundance: NA
v_gene: TRBV29-1
d_gene: TRBD2

CDR3aa: CASSNRDRNNYGYTF
CDR3nt: TGTGCCAGCAGCAACCGGGACAGAAATAACTATGGCTACACCTTC
j_gene: TRBJ1-2
abundance: NA
v_gene: TRBV21-1
d_gene: NA

CDR3aa: CASSLITMPGRGRGYTF
CDR3nt: TGTGCCAGCAGCTTAATCACTATGCCTGGTAGGGGCCGCGGCTACACCTTC
j_gene: TRBJ1-2
abundance: NA
v_gene: TRBV7-9
d_gene: NA

CDR3aa: CASSLTIHNTGELFF
CDR3nt: TGCGCCAGCAGCTTAACTATTCATAACACCGGGGAGCTGTTTTTT
j_gene: TRBJ2-2
abundance: NA
v_gene: TRBV5-1
d_gene: NA

CDR3aa: CASSLLQGYQETQYF
CDR3nt: TGCGCCAGCAGCTTGTTACAGGGGTACCAAGAGACCCAGTACTTC
j_gene: TRBJ2-5
abundance: NA
v_gene: TRBV5-1
d_gene: TRBD1

CDR3aa: CASPPWDSGAFF
CDR3nt: TGTGCCAGCCCGCCCTGGGACAGCGGAGCTTTCTTT
j_gene: TRBJ1-1
abundance: NA
v_gene: TRBV21-1
d_gene: NA

CDR3aa: CASSYEDSPDTQYF
CDR3nt: TGTGCCAGCAGCTACGAGGACAGTCCAGATACGCAGTATTTT
j_gene: TRBJ2-3
abundance: NA
v_gene: TRBV7-9
d_gene: NA

CDR3aa: CSALTGANTGELFF
CDR3nt: TGCAGCGCCTTGACAGGGGCCAACACCGGGGAGCTGTTTTTT
j_gene: TRBJ2-2
abundance: NA
v_gene: TRBV29-1
d_gene: TRBD1